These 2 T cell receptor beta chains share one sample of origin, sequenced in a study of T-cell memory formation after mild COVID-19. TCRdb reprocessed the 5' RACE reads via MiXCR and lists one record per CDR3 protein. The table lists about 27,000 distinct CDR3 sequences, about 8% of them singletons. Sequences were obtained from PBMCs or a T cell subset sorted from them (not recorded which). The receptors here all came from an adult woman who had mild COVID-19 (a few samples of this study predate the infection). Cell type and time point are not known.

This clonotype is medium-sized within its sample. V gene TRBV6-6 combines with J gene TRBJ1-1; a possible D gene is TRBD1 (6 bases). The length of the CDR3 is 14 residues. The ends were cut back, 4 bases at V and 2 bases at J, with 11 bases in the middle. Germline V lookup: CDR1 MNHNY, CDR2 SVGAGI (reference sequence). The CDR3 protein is CASSLTGGNTEAFF. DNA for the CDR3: TGTGCCAGCAGTTTGACAGGCGGCAACACTGAAGCTTTCTTT.

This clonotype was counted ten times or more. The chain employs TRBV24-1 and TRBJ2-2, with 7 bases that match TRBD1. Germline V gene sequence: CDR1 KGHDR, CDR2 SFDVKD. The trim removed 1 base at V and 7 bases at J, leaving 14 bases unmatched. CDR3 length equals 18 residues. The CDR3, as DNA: TGTGCCACCAGTGATTTCCGACAGGGTGAACCCCGCTACGGGGAGCTGTTTTTT. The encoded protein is CATSDFRQGEPRYGELFF.